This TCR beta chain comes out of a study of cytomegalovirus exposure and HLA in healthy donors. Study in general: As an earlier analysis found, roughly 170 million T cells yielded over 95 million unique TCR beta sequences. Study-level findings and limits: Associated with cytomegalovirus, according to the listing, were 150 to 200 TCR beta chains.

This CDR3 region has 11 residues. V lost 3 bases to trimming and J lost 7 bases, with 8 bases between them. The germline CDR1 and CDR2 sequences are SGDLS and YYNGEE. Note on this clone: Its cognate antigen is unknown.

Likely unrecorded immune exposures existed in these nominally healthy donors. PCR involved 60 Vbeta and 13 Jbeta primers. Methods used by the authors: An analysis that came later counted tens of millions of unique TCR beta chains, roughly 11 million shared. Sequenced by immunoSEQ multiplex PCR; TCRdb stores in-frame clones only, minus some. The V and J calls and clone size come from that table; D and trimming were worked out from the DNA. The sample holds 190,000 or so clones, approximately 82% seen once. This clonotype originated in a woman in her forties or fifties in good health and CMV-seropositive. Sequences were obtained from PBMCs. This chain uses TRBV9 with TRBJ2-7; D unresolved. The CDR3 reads CASSARVEQYF. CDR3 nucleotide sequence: TGTGCCAGCAGCGCCCGGGTGGAGCAGTACTTC.